These T cell receptor beta chains were read from a single sample in a study of cytomegalovirus exposure and HLA in healthy donors. The repertoire was sequenced with immunoSEQ multiplex PCR; TCRdb's copy has only in-frame clones and lacks some. Here the sample spans more than 55,000 clones, 80% to 95% being singletons. Specimen: PBMCs. The receptor source for this set is a man aged 18 to 30 in good health and CMV-seronegative. Each CDR3 is given with its conserved first and last residue. Each record gives: D gene, J gene, V gene, CDR3 protein. A D gene is named only where the DNA matches it firmly.

- | TRBJ2-3 | TRBV7-6 | CASSLGLPYGQAGGEDTQYF
- | TRBJ2-5 | TRBV4-2 | CASSQDTGVRETQYF
- | TRBJ2-1 | TRBV9 | CASSVQGSSYNEQFF
TRBD2 | TRBJ2-7 | TRBV10-2 | CASSESPSGEMYEQYF
TRBD2 | TRBJ2-1 | TRBV11-2 | CASSKTSGSHNEQFF
- | TRBJ2-2 | TRBV7-2 | CASSLRASEYTGELFF
TRBD2 | TRBJ2-5 | TRBV2 | CASNLPSGMGETQYF
TRBD1 | TRBJ2-7 | TRBV2 | CASSRQGSEQYF
TRBD2 | TRBJ2-7 | TRBV4-2 | CASSIAGGIEQYF
TRBD1 | TRBJ1-2 | TRBV28 | CASRRTGGLGYTF
TRBD1 | TRBJ2-2 | TRBV6-6 | CASSYRGTGELFF
- | TRBJ2-7 | TRBV11-2 | CASSGGGQVGYEQYF
TRBD2 | TRBJ2-1 | TRBV29-1 | CSVEVLAGQNEQFF